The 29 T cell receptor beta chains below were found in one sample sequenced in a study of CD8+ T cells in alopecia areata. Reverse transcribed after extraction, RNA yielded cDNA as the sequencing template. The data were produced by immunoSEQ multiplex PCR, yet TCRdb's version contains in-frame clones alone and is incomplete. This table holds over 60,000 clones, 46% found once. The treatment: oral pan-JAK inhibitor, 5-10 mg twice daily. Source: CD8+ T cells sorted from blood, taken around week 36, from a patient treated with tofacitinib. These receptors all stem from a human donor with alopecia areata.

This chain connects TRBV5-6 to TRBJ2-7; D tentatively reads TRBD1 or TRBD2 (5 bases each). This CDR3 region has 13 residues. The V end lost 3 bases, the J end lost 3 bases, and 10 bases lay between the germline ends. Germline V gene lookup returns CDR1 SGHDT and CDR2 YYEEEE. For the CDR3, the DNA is TGTGCCAGCAGCTCCGGGACCGACTACGAGCAGTACTTC. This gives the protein CASSSGTDYEQYF.

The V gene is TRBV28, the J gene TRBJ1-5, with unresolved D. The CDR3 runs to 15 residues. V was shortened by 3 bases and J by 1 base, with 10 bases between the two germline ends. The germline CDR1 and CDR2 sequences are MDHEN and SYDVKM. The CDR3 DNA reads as TGTGCCAGCAGTTTTAGGGCGGTGAGCAATCAGCCCCAGCATTTT. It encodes CASSFRAVSNQPQHF. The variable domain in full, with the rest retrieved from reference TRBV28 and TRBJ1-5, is DVKVTQSSRYLVKRTGEKVFLECVQDMDHENMFWYRQDPGLGLRLIYFSYDVKMKEKGDIPEGYSVSREKKERFSLILESASTNQTSMYLCASSFRAVSNQPQHFGDGTRLSIL.

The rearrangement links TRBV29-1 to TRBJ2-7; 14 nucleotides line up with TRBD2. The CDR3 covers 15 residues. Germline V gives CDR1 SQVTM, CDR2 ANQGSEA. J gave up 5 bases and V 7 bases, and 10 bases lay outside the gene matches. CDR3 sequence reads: CSAIIPGLAGDEQYF. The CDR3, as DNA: TGCAGCGCAATTATCCCGGGACTAGCGGGAGACGAGCAGTACTTC.

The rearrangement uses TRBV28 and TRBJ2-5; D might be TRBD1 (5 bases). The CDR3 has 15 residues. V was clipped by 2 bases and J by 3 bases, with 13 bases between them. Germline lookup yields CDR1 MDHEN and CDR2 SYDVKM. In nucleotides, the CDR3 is TGTGCCAGCAGTTTAGGGGCCTCCTGGGAAGAGACCCAGTACTTC. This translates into CASSLGASWEETQYF.

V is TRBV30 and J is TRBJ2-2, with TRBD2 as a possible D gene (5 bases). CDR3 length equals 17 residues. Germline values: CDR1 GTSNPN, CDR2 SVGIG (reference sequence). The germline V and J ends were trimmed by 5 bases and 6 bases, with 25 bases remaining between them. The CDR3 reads CAWDLSGTYRVAGELFF. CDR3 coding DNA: TGTGCCTGGGACCTAAGCGGAACTTACCGGGTCGCCGGGGAGCTGTTTTTT.

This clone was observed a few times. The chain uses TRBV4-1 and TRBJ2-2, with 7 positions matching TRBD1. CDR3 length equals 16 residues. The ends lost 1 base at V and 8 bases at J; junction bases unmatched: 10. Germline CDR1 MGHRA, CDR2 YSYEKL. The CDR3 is CASSQAGQNSPGELFF. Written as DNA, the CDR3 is TGCGCCAGCAGCCAAGCGGGACAGAATTCCCCTGGGGAGCTGTTTTTT.

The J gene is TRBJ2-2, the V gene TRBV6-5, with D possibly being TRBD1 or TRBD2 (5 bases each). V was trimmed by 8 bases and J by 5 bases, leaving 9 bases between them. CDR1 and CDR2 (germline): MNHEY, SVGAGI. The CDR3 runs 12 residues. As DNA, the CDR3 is TGTGCCAGCGCGTGGGGGACCGGGGAGCTGTTTTTT. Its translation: CASAWGTGELFF.

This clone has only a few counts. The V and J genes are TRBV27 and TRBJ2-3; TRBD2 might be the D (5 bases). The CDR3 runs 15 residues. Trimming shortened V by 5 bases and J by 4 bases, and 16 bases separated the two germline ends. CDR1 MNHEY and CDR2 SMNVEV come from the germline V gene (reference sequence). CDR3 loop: CASSPPRLRADTQYF. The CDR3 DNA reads TGTGCCAGCAGTCCTCCGAGACTACGCGCAGATACGCAGTATTTT.

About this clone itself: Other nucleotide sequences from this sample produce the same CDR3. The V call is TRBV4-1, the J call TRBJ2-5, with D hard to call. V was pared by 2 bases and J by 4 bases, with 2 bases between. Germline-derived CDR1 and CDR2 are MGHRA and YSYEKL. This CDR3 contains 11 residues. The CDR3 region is CASSQRETQYF. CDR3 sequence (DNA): TGCGCCAGCAGCCAACGAGAGACCCAGTACTTC.

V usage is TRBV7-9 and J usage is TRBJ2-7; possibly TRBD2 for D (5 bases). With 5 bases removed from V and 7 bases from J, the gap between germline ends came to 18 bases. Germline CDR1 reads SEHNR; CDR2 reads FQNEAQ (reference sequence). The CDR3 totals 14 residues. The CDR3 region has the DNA TGTGCCAGCAGCGAAACCACCTCTTCGGGAGAGCAGTACTTC. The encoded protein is CASSETTSSGEQYF.

DNA of the CDR3: TGTGCCAGCAGGGGTCCGGAGGGAGGTAATCAGCCCCAGCATTTT. It yields the protein CASRGPEGGNQPQHF. The rearrangement links TRBV7-8 to TRBJ1-5; D gene ambiguous. Germline V CDR1 and CDR2: SGHVS, FQNEAQ. V was clipped by 6 bases and J by 4 bases, with 16 bases between them. This CDR3 comprises 15 residues. Full variable domain (outside the CDR3, taken from reference TRBV7-8 and TRBJ1-5): GAGVSQSPRYKVAKRGQDVALRCDPISGHVSLFWYQQALGQGPEFLTYFQNEAQLDKSGLPSDRFFAERPEGSVSTLKIQRTQQEDSAVYLCASRGPEGGNQPQHFGDGTRLSIL.

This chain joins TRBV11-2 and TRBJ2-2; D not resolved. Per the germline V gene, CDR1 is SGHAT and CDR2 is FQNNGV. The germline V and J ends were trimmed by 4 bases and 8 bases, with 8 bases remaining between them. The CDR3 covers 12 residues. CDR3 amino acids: CASSSNPGELFF. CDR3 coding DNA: TGTGCCAGCAGCTCAAATCCAGGGGAGCTGTTTTTT.

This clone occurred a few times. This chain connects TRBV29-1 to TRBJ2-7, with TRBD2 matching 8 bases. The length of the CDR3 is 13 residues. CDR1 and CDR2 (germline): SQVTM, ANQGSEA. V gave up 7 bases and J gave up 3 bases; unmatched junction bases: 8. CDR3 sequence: CSAGGGIDYEQYF. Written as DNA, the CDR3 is TGCAGCGCCGGGGGGGGAATCGACTACGAGCAGTACTTC.

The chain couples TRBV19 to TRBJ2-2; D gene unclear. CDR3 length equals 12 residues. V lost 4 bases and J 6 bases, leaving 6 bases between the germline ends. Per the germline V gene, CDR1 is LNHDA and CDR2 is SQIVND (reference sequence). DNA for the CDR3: TGTGCCAGTAGTAGTAGCCCCGGGGAGCTGTTTTTT. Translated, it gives CASSSSPGELFF.

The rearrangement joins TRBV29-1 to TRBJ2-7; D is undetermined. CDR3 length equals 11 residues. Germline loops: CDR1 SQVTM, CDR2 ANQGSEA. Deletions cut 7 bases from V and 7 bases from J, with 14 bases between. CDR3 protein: CSAGSSREQYF. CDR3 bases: TGCAGCGCCGGGTCCAGTCGAGAGCAGTACTTC.

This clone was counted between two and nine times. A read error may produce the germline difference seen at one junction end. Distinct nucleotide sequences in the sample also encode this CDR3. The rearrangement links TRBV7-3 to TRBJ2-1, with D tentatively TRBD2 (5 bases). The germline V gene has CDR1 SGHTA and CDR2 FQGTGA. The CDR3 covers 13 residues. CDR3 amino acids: CASSQEGSNEQFF. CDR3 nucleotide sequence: TGCGCCAGCAGCCAAGAGGGTTCCAATGAGCAGTTCTTC.

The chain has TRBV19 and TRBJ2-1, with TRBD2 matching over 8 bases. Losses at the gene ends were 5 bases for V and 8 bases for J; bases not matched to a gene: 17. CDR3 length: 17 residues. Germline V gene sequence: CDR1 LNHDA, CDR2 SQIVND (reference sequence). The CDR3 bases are TGTGCCAGTAGTTTCCTTAGCGTAGCGGGGCCGCTGGATGAGCAGTTCTTC. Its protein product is CASSFLSVAGPLDEQFF.

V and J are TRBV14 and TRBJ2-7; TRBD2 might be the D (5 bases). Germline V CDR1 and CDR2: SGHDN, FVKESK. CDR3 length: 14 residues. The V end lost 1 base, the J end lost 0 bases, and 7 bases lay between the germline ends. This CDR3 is CASSQVGNSYEQYF. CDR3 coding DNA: TGTGCCAGCAGCCAAGTCGGGAACTCCTACGAGCAGTACTTC.

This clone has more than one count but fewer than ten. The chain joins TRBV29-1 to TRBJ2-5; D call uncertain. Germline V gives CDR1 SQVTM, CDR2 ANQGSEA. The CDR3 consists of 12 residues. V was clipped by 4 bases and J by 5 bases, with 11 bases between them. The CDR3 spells CSVVTEWETQYF. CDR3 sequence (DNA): TGCAGCGTTGTAACCGAGTGGGAGACCCAGTACTTC.

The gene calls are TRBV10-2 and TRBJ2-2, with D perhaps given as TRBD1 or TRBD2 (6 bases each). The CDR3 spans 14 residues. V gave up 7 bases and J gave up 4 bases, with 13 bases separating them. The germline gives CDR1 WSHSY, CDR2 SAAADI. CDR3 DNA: TGCGCCAGCAAAGGGGGAGGCTCCACCGGGGAGCTGTTTTTT. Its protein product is CASKGGGSTGELFF.

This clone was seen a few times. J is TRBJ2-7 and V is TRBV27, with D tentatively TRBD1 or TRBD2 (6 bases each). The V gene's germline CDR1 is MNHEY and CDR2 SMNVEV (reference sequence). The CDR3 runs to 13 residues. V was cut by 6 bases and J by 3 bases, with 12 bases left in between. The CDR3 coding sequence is TGTGCCAGCAGCTCCGGGGGCTACTACGAGCAGTACTTC. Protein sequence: CASSSGGYYEQYF.

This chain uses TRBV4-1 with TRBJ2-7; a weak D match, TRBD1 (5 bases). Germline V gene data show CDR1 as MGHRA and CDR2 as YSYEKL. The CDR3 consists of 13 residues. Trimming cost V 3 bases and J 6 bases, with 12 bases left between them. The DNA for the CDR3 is TGCGCCAGCAGCCATGGGGCAGCCTCCGAGCAGTACTTC. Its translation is CASSHGAASEQYF.

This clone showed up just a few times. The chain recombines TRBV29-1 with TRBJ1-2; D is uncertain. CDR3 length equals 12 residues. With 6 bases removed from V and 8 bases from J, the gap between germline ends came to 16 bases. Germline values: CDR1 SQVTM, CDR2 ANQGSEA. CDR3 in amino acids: CSVVSPPQGYTF. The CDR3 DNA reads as TGCAGCGTCGTATCCCCGCCTCAGGGCTACACCTTC.

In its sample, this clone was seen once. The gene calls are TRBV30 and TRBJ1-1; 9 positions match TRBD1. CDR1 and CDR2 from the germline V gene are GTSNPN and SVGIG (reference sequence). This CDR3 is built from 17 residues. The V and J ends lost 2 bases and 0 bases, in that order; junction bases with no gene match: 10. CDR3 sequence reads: CAWSRNTGGGLNTEAFF. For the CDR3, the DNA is TGTGCCTGGAGTCGTAATACAGGGGGCGGATTGAACACTGAAGCTTTCTTT.

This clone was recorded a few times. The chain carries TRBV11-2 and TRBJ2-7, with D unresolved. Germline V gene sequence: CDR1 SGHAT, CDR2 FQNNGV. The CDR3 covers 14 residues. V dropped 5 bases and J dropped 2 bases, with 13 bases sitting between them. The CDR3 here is CASSPSHGPYEQYF. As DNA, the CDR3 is TGTGCCAGCAGCCCCTCCCACGGCCCCTACGAGCAGTACTTC.

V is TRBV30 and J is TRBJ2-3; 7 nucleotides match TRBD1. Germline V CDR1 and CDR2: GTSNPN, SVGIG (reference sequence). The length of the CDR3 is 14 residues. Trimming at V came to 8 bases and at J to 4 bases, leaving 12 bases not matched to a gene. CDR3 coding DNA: TGTGCCAGCAGTGACGGACAGGACGCAGATACGCAGTATTTT. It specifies CASSDGQDADTQYF. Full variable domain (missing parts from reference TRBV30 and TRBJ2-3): SQTIHQWPATLVQPVGSPLSLECTVEGTSNPNLYWYRQAAGRGLQLLFYSVGIGQISSEVPQNLSASRPQDRQFILSSKKLLLSDSGFYLCASSDGQDADTQYFGPGTRLTVL.

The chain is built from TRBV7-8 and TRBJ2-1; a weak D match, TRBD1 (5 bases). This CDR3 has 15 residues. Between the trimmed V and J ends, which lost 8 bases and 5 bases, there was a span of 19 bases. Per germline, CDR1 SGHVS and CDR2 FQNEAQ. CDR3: CASHGWAGPNNEQFF. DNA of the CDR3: TGTGCCAGCCACGGATGGGCAGGGCCCAACAATGAGCAGTTCTTC.

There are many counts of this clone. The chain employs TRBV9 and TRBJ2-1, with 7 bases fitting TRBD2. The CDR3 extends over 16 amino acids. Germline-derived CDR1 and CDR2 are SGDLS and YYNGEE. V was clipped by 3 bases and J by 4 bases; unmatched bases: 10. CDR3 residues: CASSAQPGGTYNEQFF. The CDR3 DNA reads TGTGCCAGCAGCGCCCAACCGGGGGGAACTTACAATGAGCAGTTCTTC.

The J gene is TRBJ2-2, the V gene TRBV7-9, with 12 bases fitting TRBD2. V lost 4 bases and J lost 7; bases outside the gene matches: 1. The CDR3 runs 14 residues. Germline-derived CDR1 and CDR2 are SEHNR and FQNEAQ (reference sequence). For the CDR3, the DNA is TGTGCCAGCAGCTCGGGACTAGCGGGCGGGGAGCTGTTTTTT. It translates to CASSSGLAGGELFF.